The clone carrying this T cell receptor beta chain was observed a handful of times. This sample holds PBMCs from 9.5 to 10 ml fresh peripheral blood. From RNA transcripts, TCR beta CDR3 regions were amplified. A set of HTBI primers served as the primers for a first-round RT-PCR of the TCR CDR3. TCRdb ran MiXCR on the multiplex PCR reads and lists one entry per CDR3 protein. The sample includes about 420,000 distinct CDR3 sequences, roughly 15% of them seen just once. Per the germline V gene, CDR1 is LNHDA and CDR2 is SQIVND (reference sequence). The CDR3 spans 13 residues. V was pared by 10 bases and J by 5 bases, with 10 bases of the junction left unmatched. The sample originates from a study of T cells in Graves' hyperthyroidism and ophthalmopathy.

The J gene is TRBJ2-7, the V gene TRBV19, with 8 bases aligning to TRBD2. Source material: blood. This clonotype was obtained from a woman under 30 with Graves' hyperthyroidism. The CDR3 region has the DNA TGTGCCACACGTCGCCGGGAGGGCCACGAGCAGTACTTC. Its translation: CATRRREGHEQYF.